These 22 T cell receptor beta chains were sequenced from one sample in a study of T cell repertoires in cytomegalovirus infection. The antigens for these receptors are not known. TCRdb passed the reads through MiXCR, listing each CDR3 protein once. The sample lists around 800,000 distinct CDR3 sequences; about 31% were seen once. Sequences were derived from cultured CD8+ T cells from PBMCs, sampled from culture after CMV antigen stimulation. The origin of the receptors is a human donor in good health (CMV status not recorded). Some clones in this sample may be carry-over from other donors' samples.

This clonotype was detected ten times or more. V and J are TRBV7-2 and TRBJ2-3; D is ambiguous. Germline assignment: CDR1 SGHTA and CDR2 FQGNSA. The CDR3 is 14 amino acids. V lost 3 bases and J lost 3, with 10 bases in between. CDR3 residues: CASSLWVETDTQYF. For the CDR3, the DNA is TGTGCCAGCAGCTTGTGGGTGGAAACAGATACGCAGTATTTT.

This rearrangement joins TRBV5-1 to TRBJ2-7, with 9 bases identical to TRBD1. Germline V lookup: CDR1 SGHRS, CDR2 YFSETQ. V shed 8 bases, J shed 2 bases, and the junction held 11 bases outside the gene matches. This CDR3 has 15 residues. CDR3 sequence: CASQKGTGIAYEQYF. The CDR3 DNA reads TGCGCCAGTCAGAAAGGGACAGGGATCGCCTACGAGCAGTACTTC.

This clonotype was observed a handful of times. The V gene is TRBV20-1, the J gene TRBJ1-1; D perhaps matches TRBD1 (6 bases). The V gene lost 0 bases and the J gene lost 4 bases, with 15 bases spanning the gap. The CDR3 runs 15 residues. Germline CDR1 reads DFQATT; CDR2 reads SNEGSKA (reference sequence). The CDR3 DNA reads as TGCAGTGCTAGAGATCTTAAGGGGGTGAGCACTGAAGCTTTCTTT. It specifies CSARDLKGVSTEAFF.

This clonotype was seen repeatedly, ten times or more. This chain links TRBV7-6 with TRBJ1-3, with 8 bases fitting TRBD1. Germline CDR1 SGHVS, CDR2 FNYEAQ. The CDR3 length is 16 residues. The V segment lost 1 base and the J segment 3 bases; nucleotides outside the gene matches: 5. The CDR3 DNA is TGTGCCAGCAGCTTAGGACAGGGGAGGATTGGAAACACCATATATTTT. Translated: CASSLGQGRIGNTIYF.

Here the CDR3 DNA reads TGTGCCAGCAGCACATTAGGGGATAGCAATCAGCCCCAGCATTTT. Residues: CASSTLGDSNQPQHF. The genes are TRBV5-5 and TRBJ1-5; possibly TRBD1 for D (5 bases). The CDR3 is 15 residues long. The ends were cut back, 4 bases at V and 0 bases at J, with 11 bases in the middle. Germline assignment: CDR1 SGHKS and CDR2 YYEKEE (reference sequence).

CDR3 coding DNA: TGTGCCAGCAGCGAGACGGCGACGGGGTACAATGAGCAGTTCTTC. Translating it yields CASSETATGYNEQFF. V gene TRBV7-3 combines with J gene TRBJ2-1; the D gene is possibly TRBD2 (5 bases). The CDR3 runs 15 residues. The V gene lost 5 bases and the J gene lost 4 bases, with 15 bases spanning the gap. CDR1 and CDR2 (germline): SGHTA, FQGTGA.

This clonotype was seen repeatedly, ten times or more. The rearrangement joins TRBV19 to TRBJ1-6; D is unresolved. CDR1 and CDR2 (germline): LNHDA, SQIVND (reference sequence). Trimming stripped 5 bases from V and 7 bases from J, with 12 bases between. The CDR3 has 14 amino acids. This chain's CDR3 is CASSAYRGNSPLHF. The CDR3 nucleotides read TGTGCCAGTAGTGCCTACAGAGGAAATTCACCCCTCCACTTT. Combining the CDR3 with reference TRBV19 and TRBJ1-6 gives the whole variable domain DGGITQSPKYLFRKEGQNVTLSCEQNLNHDAMYWYRQDPGQGLRLIYYSQIVNDFQKGDIAEGYSVSREKKESFPLTVTSAQKNPTAFYLCASSAYRGNSPLHFGNGTRLTVT.

This clonotype was detected ten times or more. V is TRBV7-2 and J is TRBJ2-1; D is uncertain. Deletions cut 1 base from V and 0 bases from J, with 16 bases between. Germline loops: CDR1 SGHTA, CDR2 FQGNSA. This CDR3 region has 18 residues. CDR3 sequence (DNA): TGTGCCAGCAGCTTAGTGGGCCCTACCCTGAGCTCCTACAATGAGCAGTTCTTC. Encoded protein: CASSLVGPTLSSYNEQFF. Complete variable domain (other parts from reference TRBV7-2 and TRBJ2-1): GAGVSQSPSNKVTEKGKDVELRCDPISGHTALYWYRQSLGQGLEFLIYFQGNSAPDKSGLPSDRFSAERTGGSVSTLTIQRTQQEDSAVYLCASSLVGPTLSSYNEQFFGPGTRLTVL.

This sequence joins TRBV5-5 and TRBJ2-2; 13 bases agree with TRBD2. The CDR3 extends over 20 amino acids. Germline V lookup: CDR1 SGHKS, CDR2 YYEKEE (reference sequence). Trimming removed 4 bases from V and 1 base from J; junction bases left unmatched: 13. DNA of the CDR3: TGTGCCAGCAGCCAAAAGGCCGGGACTAGCGGGGTCCTGAACACCGGGGAGCTGTTTTTT. Protein product: CASSQKAGTSGVLNTGELFF.

As DNA, the CDR3 is TGTGCCAGCAGCCCTCTGGGACAGTTAAATCAGCCCCAGCATTTT. It codes for CASSPLGQLNQPQHF. J is TRBJ1-5 and V is TRBV27; TRBD1 matches at 7 bases. From germline, CDR1 is MNHEY and CDR2 SMNVEV (reference sequence). The V and J ends lost 6 bases and 4 bases, in that order; junction bases with no gene match: 9. The CDR3 spans 15 residues.

This rearrangement joins TRBV5-6 to TRBJ1-1; TRBD1 aligns across 7 bases. The CDR3 has 15 amino acids. The germline V gene has CDR1 SGHDT and CDR2 YYEEEE. Trimming took 0 bases from V and 5 from J; bases not matched to a gene: 7. The CDR3 reads CASSLVRGRFTEAFF. As DNA, the CDR3 is TGTGCCAGCAGCTTGGTAAGGGGGCGGTTTACTGAAGCTTTCTTT.

The gene calls are TRBV28 and TRBJ1-2; unclear D gene. The CDR3 is 14 amino acids. Looked up from germline, CDR1 is MDHEN and CDR2 is SYDVKM. Trimming removed 5 bases at V and 2 bases at J, with 12 bases between. In DNA form, the CDR3 reads TGTGCCAGCAGTCGACCGGTGTCCAACTATGGCTACACCTTC. This codes for CASSRPVSNYGYTF.

The chain combines TRBV19 with TRBJ2-5; D not certain. The CDR3 extends over 12 amino acids. Deletions cut 7 bases from V and 2 bases from J, with 8 bases between. Germline values: CDR1 LNHDA, CDR2 SQIVND (reference sequence). CDR3 nucleotides: TGTGCCAGTAATGGGGATCAAGAGACCCAGTACTTC. Amino acid sequence: CASNGDQETQYF.

The V gene is TRBV27, the J gene TRBJ2-1; D remains ambiguous. CDR3 length: 16 amino acids. Trimming removed 0 bases at V and 2 bases at J, with 11 bases between. Per germline, CDR1 MNHEY and CDR2 SMNVEV (reference sequence). The CDR3, as DNA: TGTGCCAGCAGTTTATCCGCCTGTTTAGCCTACAATGAGCAGTTCTTC. Its protein is CASSLSACLAYNEQFF.

This clonotype showed up just a few times. The genes are TRBV19 and TRBJ1-1, with unresolved D. V was clipped by 9 bases and J by 0 bases, with 5 bases between them. The CDR3 has 11 residues. CDR1 LNHDA and CDR2 SQIVND come from the germline V gene (reference sequence). CDR3 nucleotides: TGTGCCAGACCTATGAACACTGAAGCTTTCTTT. This gives the protein CARPMNTEAFF.

The CDR3 region has the DNA TGTGCCAGCAGCTTAAATAAAGTCTATGGCTACACCTTC. Amino acids: CASSLNKVYGYTF. The V and J genes are TRBV7-3 and TRBJ1-2; D unresolved. The V end lost 1 base, the J end lost 4 bases, and 7 bases lay between the germline ends. Looked up from germline, CDR1 is SGHTA and CDR2 is FQGTGA. CDR3 length: 13 residues.

The J gene is TRBJ1-2, the V gene TRBV4-2; D is possibly TRBD1 (6 bases). V lost 7 bases, J lost 4 bases, and 10 bases lay in between. In germline, CDR1 is LGHNA, CDR2 YNFKEQ. This CDR3 contains 12 residues. CDR3 nucleotide sequence: TGTGCCAGCAATCAGGGGTCCTATGGCTACACCTTC. Protein: CASNQGSYGYTF.

This clonotype was seen more than once but under ten times. V gene TRBV2 combines with J gene TRBJ2-1, with 9 bases aligning to TRBD2. V lost 1 base and J lost 8; bases outside the gene matches: 6. This CDR3 has 15 residues. Germline CDR1 is SNHLY and CDR2 is FYNNEI. CDR3 DNA sequence: TGTGCCAGCAGTGAAGGACGAGCGGGGGGCCATGAGCAGTTCTTC. It translates to CASSEGRAGGHEQFF.

This sequence joins TRBV9 and TRBJ1-2; 9 bases align to TRBD1. Trimming took 2 bases from V and 3 from J; bases not matched to a gene: 5. From germline, CDR1 is SGDLS and CDR2 YYNGEE. The CDR3 contains 15 residues. The CDR3 region is CASSVSGQGHYGYTF. For the CDR3, the DNA is TGTGCCAGCAGCGTTTCGGGACAGGGCCACTATGGCTACACCTTC.

This clonotype was observed a few times. The chain combines TRBV12-3 or TRBV12-4 with TRBJ2-5; TRBD2 matches 12 bases. The ends lost 1 base at V and 4 bases at J; junction bases unmatched: 7. The CDR3 is made up of 17 amino acids. This chain's CDR3 is CASSLELAGGKRETQYF. The CDR3 bases are TGTGCCAGCAGTTTAGAACTAGCGGGGGGAAAGAGAGAGACCCAGTACTTC.

The CDR3 spells CASSSGLAGALPTYEQYV. The CDR3 nucleotides are TGTGCCAGCAGCTCGGGACTAGCGGGGGCACTTCCCACCTACGAGCAGTACGTC. The rearrangement joins TRBV6-2 or TRBV6-3 to TRBJ2-7, with 14 bases identical to TRBD2. Germline V gene lookup returns CDR1 MNHEY and CDR2 SVGEGT. Trimming cost V 6 bases and J 2 bases; bases outside gene matches: 12. This CDR3 has 18 amino acids.

This clonotype was seen a few times. The chain is built from TRBV12-3 or TRBV12-4 and TRBJ1-2; 12 bases are shared with TRBD1. CDR3 length equals 14 residues. Trimming at V came to 5 bases and at J to 4 bases, leaving 2 bases not matched to a gene. CDR3: CASSGTGGVYGYTF. The CDR3, as DNA: TGTGCCAGCAGTGGGACAGGGGGCGTCTATGGCTACACCTTC.